One and the same sample provided the 11 T cell receptor beta chains below, sequenced in a study of CD8+ T cells in alopecia areata. This sample's treatment: oral pan-JAK inhibitor, 5-10 mg twice daily. Investigators isolated RNA and reverse transcribed it into cDNA to act as the sequencing template. Repertoires were generated with immunoSEQ multiplex PCR, while TCRdb's copy carries only in-frame clones and drops some. The sample lists 150,000 to 250,000 clones; about 62% were seen once. This sample comprised CD4+ T cells sorted from blood, obtained at week 24, from a patient treated with tofacitinib. The receptors shown here come from a human donor with alopecia areata.

The chain combines TRBV2 with TRBJ2-1; TRBD2 matches at 11 bases. The V segment lost 7 bases and the J segment 8 bases; nucleotides outside the gene matches: 10. CDR1 is SNHLY and CDR2 is FYNNEI in the germline V gene. This CDR3 region has 15 residues. CDR3 DNA: TGTGCCAGCACCCCCCGTAGCGGGAGGGGCGATGAGCAGTTCTTC. Its translation: CASTPRSGRGDEQFF.

The chain has TRBV4-1 and TRBJ2-5; TRBD1 matches 8 bases. There are 15 residues in the CDR3. Germline values: CDR1 MGHRA, CDR2 YSYEKL. V gave up 1 base and J gave up 3 bases; unmatched junction bases: 4. Here the CDR3 reads CASSQGTGNKETQYF. Here the CDR3 DNA reads TGCGCCAGCAGCCAAGGGACAGGGAATAAAGAGACCCAGTACTTC.

This clone was counted only a few times. The chain couples TRBV29-1 to TRBJ2-1, with 8 bases identical to TRBD2. Germline CDR1 and CDR2: SQVTM and ANQGSEA. V trimming: 6 bases; J trimming: 6 bases; junction bases outside the gene matches: 4. This CDR3 spans 12 amino acids. This CDR3 reads CSVGTRSNEQFF. The DNA of the CDR3 is TGCAGCGTCGGGACTAGGTCCAATGAGCAGTTCTTC.

This chain links TRBV7-9 with TRBJ2-7; 7 positions match TRBD1. V was pared by 7 bases and J by 1 base, with 4 bases of the junction left unmatched. This CDR3 spans 13 amino acids. The germline gives CDR1 SEHNR, CDR2 FQNEAQ (reference sequence). The CDR3 reads CASNEQGSYEQYF. The CDR3, as DNA: TGTGCCAGCAACGAACAGGGGTCCTACGAGCAGTACTTC.

This rearrangement joins TRBV15 to TRBJ2-7; 8 bases align to TRBD2. With V trimmed by 4 bases and J by 6 bases, 5 bases remained unmatched. CDR3 length: 13 amino acids. The germline CDR1 and CDR2 sequences are LNHNV and YYDKDF (reference sequence). CDR3 sequence (DNA): TGTGCCACCAGCAACGGGAGGGAGGGCGAGCAGTACTTC. Translated: CATSNGREGEQYF.

This sequence joins TRBV18 and TRBJ1-2, with 9 bases that match TRBD1. This CDR3 region has 13 residues. Germline V gene data show CDR1 as KGHSH and CDR2 as LQKENI. V was pared by 3 bases and J by 4 bases, with 0 bases of the junction left unmatched. The CDR3 here is CASSPGQGYGYTF. The CDR3 nucleotides are TGTGCCAGCTCACCGGGACAGGGCTATGGCTACACCTTC.

The sample holds one count of this clone. In DNA form, the CDR3 reads TGTGCCAGCAGCTTAGTATCGGCTAGCACAGATACGCAGTATTTT. It is translated as CASSLVSASTDTQYF. This chain joins TRBV7-8 and TRBJ2-3; D unclear. Germline V CDR1 and CDR2: SGHVS, FQNEAQ. This CDR3 region has 15 residues. The germline V and J ends were trimmed by 1 base and 0 bases, with 8 bases remaining between them.

The chain employs TRBV4-1 and TRBJ2-7; 7 nucleotides match TRBD1. The germline V gene encodes CDR1 MGHRA and CDR2 YSYEKL. V trimming: 1 base; J trimming: 4 bases; junction bases outside the gene matches: 7. This CDR3 is 15 amino acids long. In DNA form, the CDR3 reads TGCGCCAGCAGCCAAGCCGAGGGGGCGGAATACGAGCAGTACTTC. Protein product: CASSQAEGAEYEQYF.

This rearrangement joins TRBV30 to TRBJ1-5, with D possibly TRBD1 on 5 matching bases. CDR3 length: 14 amino acids. Trimming took 0 bases from V and 7 from J, leaving 13 bases between them. CDR1 and CDR2 from the germline V gene are GTSNPN and SVGIG (reference sequence). This CDR3 reads CAWSVRAEGQPQHF. The CDR3 coding sequence is TGTGCCTGGAGTGTCAGGGCAGAGGGACAGCCCCAGCATTTT. Filled out from reference TRBV30 and TRBJ1-5, the complete variable domain reads SQTIHQWPATLVQPVGSPLSLECTVEGTSNPNLYWYRQAAGRGLQLLFYSVGIGQISSEVPQNLSASRPQDRQFILSSKKLLLSDSGFYLCAWSVRAEGQPQHFGDGTRLSIL.

This chain links TRBV29-1 with TRBJ1-2; D may be TRBD1 (5 bases). The V gene lost 3 bases and the J gene lost 3 bases, with 8 bases spanning the gap. The CDR3 has 12 residues. From germline, CDR1 is SQVTM and CDR2 ANQGSEA. CDR3 nucleotides: TGCAGCGTTGACAGGGTACACTATGGCTACACCTTC. This gives the protein CSVDRVHYGYTF.

This clone was seen more than once but under ten times. J is TRBJ2-3 and V is TRBV5-1, with a tentative D call TRBD2 (5 bases). Deletions cut 0 bases from V and 5 bases from J, with 10 bases between. The germline gives CDR1 SGHRS, CDR2 YFSETQ. This CDR3 has 14 residues. As DNA, the CDR3 is TGCGCCAGCAGCTTGGAGGCTAGCTTAGATACGCAGTATTTT. Amino acids: CASSLEASLDTQYF. Using reference TRBV5-1 and TRBJ2-3 for the parts outside the CDR3, the full variable domain is KAGVTQTPRYLIKTRGQQVTLSCSPISGHRSVSWYQQTPGQGLQFLFEYFSETQRNKGNFPGRFSGRQFSNSRSEMNVSTLELGDSALYLCASSLEASLDTQYFGPGTRLTVL.